This entry lists 20 T cell receptor beta chains sequenced from one sample in a study of blood T cell repertoires in COVID-19. Method: immunoSEQ multiplex PCR; TCRdb's copy keeps in-frame clones and lacks some. This sample yields 65,000 to 90,000 clones, of which about 88% are seen a single time; 5.1% belongs to the top ten. Sequencing input: peripheral blood. These receptors were obtained from a human donor in a cohort sampled during active COVID-19.

The rearrangement links TRBV6-6 to TRBJ2-7, with a tentative D call TRBD1 (6 bases). The germline V and J ends were trimmed by 6 bases and 0 bases, with 12 bases remaining between them. Germline V CDR1 and CDR2: MNHNY, SVGAGI (reference sequence). The CDR3 runs 14 residues. CDR3 in amino acids: CASRDSRNSYEQYF. CDR3 sequence (DNA): TGTGCCAGCAGGGACAGCCGAAACTCCTACGAGCAGTACTTC.

V usage is TRBV28 and J usage is TRBJ1-4; D call uncertain. The germline gives CDR1 MDHEN, CDR2 SYDVKM. Trimming took 5 bases from V and 7 from J, leaving 20 bases between them. CDR3 length: 16 amino acids. DNA of the CDR3: TGTGCCAGCAGTCTTCCCATGGGCGCGAATAGTGAAAAACTGTTTTTT. Encoded protein: CASSLPMGANSEKLFF.

The chain recombines TRBV5-6 with TRBJ2-3; TRBD2 agrees at 13 bases. Germline assignment: CDR1 SGHDT and CDR2 YYEEEE. Losses at the gene ends were 4 bases for V and 1 base for J; bases not matched to a gene: 3. The CDR3 totals 16 residues. The CDR3 region has the DNA TGTGCCAGCAGCCGACTAGCGGGAGGCCGCACAGATACGCAGTATTTT. Translating gives CASSRLAGGRTDTQYF.

This chain connects TRBV30 to TRBJ2-1; TRBD2 matches 9 bases. Germline lookup yields CDR1 GTSNPN and CDR2 SVGIG (reference sequence). The J segment lost 5 bases and the V segment lost 2 bases, leaving 10 bases of the junction unmatched. This CDR3 comprises 16 residues. CDR3 bases: TGTGCCTGGAGTCCGATCGGACTAGCGAGAAACAATGAGCAGTTCTTC. This codes for CAWSPIGLARNNEQFF.

This chain joins TRBV4-2 and TRBJ2-7; 8 positions match TRBD1. The CDR3 spans 13 residues. V dropped 4 bases and J dropped 3; count of bases not matched to a gene: 2. Germline values: CDR1 LGHNA, CDR2 YNFKEQ. CDR3 amino acids: CASSPDRGYEQYF. In DNA, the CDR3 is TGTGCCAGCAGCCCCGACAGGGGCTACGAGCAGTACTTC.

This chain uses TRBV7-8 with TRBJ2-3; TRBD2 aligns across 10 bases. V lost 1 base, J lost 3 bases, and 4 bases stayed unmatched. Germline CDR1 and CDR2: SGHVS and FQNEAQ. This CDR3 is 16 amino acids long. The CDR3 protein is CASSLEASGGTDTQYF. The CDR3 nucleotides are TGTGCCAGCAGCTTAGAGGCTAGCGGGGGAACAGATACGCAGTATTTT. The entire variable domain, with the rest obtained from reference TRBV7-8 and TRBJ2-3, is as follows: GAGVSQSPRYKVAKRGQDVALRCDPISGHVSLFWYQQALGQGPEFLTYFQNEAQLDKSGLPSDRFFAERPEGSVSTLKIQRTQQEDSAVYLCASSLEASGGTDTQYFGPGTRLTVL.

V and J are TRBV6-5 and TRBJ1-2, with D possibly being TRBD1 (6 bases). Trimming stripped 3 bases from V and 0 bases from J, with 14 bases between. Germline V lookup: CDR1 MNHEY, CDR2 SVGAGI. This CDR3 region has 16 residues. The CDR3 sequence is CASSYSPDSPNYGYTF. CDR3 nucleotide sequence: TGTGCCAGCAGTTATTCCCCGGACAGTCCTAACTATGGCTACACCTTC.

This clone was detected once. This chain connects TRBV28 to TRBJ2-3, with TRBD2 as a possible D gene (7 bases). The CDR3 runs 14 residues. V lost 7 bases to trimming and J lost 6 bases, with 17 bases between them. CDR1 is MDHEN, CDR2 SYDVKM, per germline. This CDR3 reads CASIRGGTMDTQYF. CDR3 bases: TGTGCCAGCATTAGGGGGGGGACTATGGATACGCAGTATTTT.

This chain links TRBV6-2 or TRBV6-3 with TRBJ2-7; a weak D match, TRBD1 (6 bases). Germline V lookup: CDR1 MNHEY, CDR2 SVGEGT. The CDR3 runs 17 residues. V dropped 4 bases and J dropped 0 bases, with 19 bases sitting between them. CDR3 sequence reads: CASSSITGMGSSYEQYF. Here the CDR3 DNA reads TGTGCCAGCAGTTCCATCACAGGGATGGGGAGCTCCTACGAGCAGTACTTC.

The CDR3 loop reads CASSQEPSGDTDTQYF. The CDR3, as DNA: TGTGCCAGCAGCCAAGAACCCAGCGGTGACACAGATACGCAGTATTTT. J is TRBJ2-3 and V is TRBV3-1 (or the pseudogene TRBV3-2); TRBD2 might be the D (5 bases). CDR3 length: 16 amino acids. Trimming left V 0 bases short and J 2 bases short, with 12 bases between. Germline V gene lookup returns CDR1 LGHDT and CDR2 YNNKEL (reference sequence).

The rearrangement joins TRBV6-2 or TRBV6-3 to TRBJ2-5; the match to TRBD2 covers 11 bases. J was trimmed by 2 bases and V by 2 bases; bases with no gene match: 4. This CDR3 is built from 16 residues. The germline CDR1 and CDR2 sequences are MNHEY and SVGEGT. The chain's CDR3 is CASSYGRLAGQETQYF. CDR3 nucleotides: TGTGCCAGCAGTTACGGCCGACTAGCGGGGCAAGAGACCCAGTACTTC.

The J gene is TRBJ2-4, the V gene TRBV3-1 (or the pseudogene TRBV3-2); a possible D gene is TRBD2 (5 bases). Germline V gene sequence: CDR1 LGHDT, CDR2 YNNKEL (reference sequence). The V and J ends lost 7 bases and 4 bases respectively, with 14 bases between them. This CDR3 has 14 amino acids. CDR3 sequence (DNA): TGTGCCAGCACCCCGGAGAGGGATAAAAACATTCAGTACTTC. Residues: CASTPERDKNIQYF.

The chain is built from TRBV6-5 and TRBJ2-1; D uncertain. In germline, CDR1 is MNHEY, CDR2 SVGAGI. This CDR3 contains 14 residues. The ends were cut back, 0 bases at V and 7 bases at J, with 10 bases in the middle. CDR3 residues: CASSYSPSENEQFF. The DNA of the CDR3 is TGTGCCAGCAGTTACTCTCCCAGCGAAAATGAGCAGTTCTTC.

The rearrangement joins TRBV5-1 to TRBJ1-1; D remains unclear. The CDR3 covers 13 residues. V was trimmed by 2 bases and J by 5 bases, leaving 10 bases between them. CDR1 and CDR2 (germline): SGHRS, YFSETQ. The CDR3 coding sequence is TGCGCCAGCAGCTTACGGCCCGGGACTGAAGCTTTCTTT. Its translation: CASSLRPGTEAFF.

Only one count was recorded for this clone. This CDR3 reads CSVDIPQGAQETQYF. In DNA form, the CDR3 reads TGCAGCGTTGATATCCCCCAGGGGGCGCAAGAGACCCAGTACTTC. The chain links TRBV29-1 to TRBJ2-5, with 8 nucleotides matching TRBD1. Germline assignment: CDR1 SQVTM and CDR2 ANQGSEA. V lost 3 bases to trimming and J lost 2 bases; unmatched junction nucleotides: 8. The CDR3 has 15 residues. The complete variable domain, with remaining parts taken from reference TRBV29-1 and TRBJ2-5, reads SAVISQKPSRDICQRGTSLTIQCQVDSQVTMMFWYRQQPGQSLTLIATANQGSEATYESGFVIDKFPISRPNLTFSTLTVSNMSPEDSSIYLCSVDIPQGAQETQYFGPGTRLLVL.

The chain is built from TRBV5-1 and TRBJ2-5; D is possibly TRBD2 (6 bases). CDR1 is SGHRS and CDR2 is YFSETQ in the germline V gene. CDR3 length equals 14 residues. Trimming stripped 0 bases from V and 4 bases from J, with 10 bases between. The CDR3 sequence is CASSLASALETQYF. The DNA of the CDR3 is TGCGCCAGCAGCTTGGCTAGCGCCTTAGAGACCCAGTACTTC.

The sample holds one count of this clone. The chain joins TRBV6-2 or TRBV6-3 to TRBJ1-1, with 11 bases fitting TRBD1. Germline CDR1 MNHEY, CDR2 SVGEGT. This CDR3 has 16 residues. Trimming took 4 bases from V and 1 from J; bases not matched to a gene: 5. CDR3: CASSSDRGPENTEAFF. DNA of the CDR3: TGTGCCAGCAGTTCGGACAGGGGGCCGGAGAACACTGAAGCTTTCTTT.

This chain joins TRBV7-9 and TRBJ2-5; 11 bases match TRBD2. V lost 1 base to trimming and J lost 10 bases; unmatched junction nucleotides: 11. CDR1 is SEHNR, CDR2 FQNEAQ, per germline (reference sequence). The CDR3 is 16 residues long. The CDR3 is CASSLGSSGRPWGQYF. Written as DNA, the CDR3 is TGTGCCAGCAGCTTAGGGTCTAGCGGGAGGCCTTGGGGCCAGTACTTC.

The chain recombines TRBV2 with TRBJ2-1; 9 bases agree with TRBD1. In germline, CDR1 is SNHLY, CDR2 FYNNEI. CDR3 length equals 16 residues. The V gene end was trimmed by 2 bases and the J gene end by 7 bases; junction bases not matched to a gene: 9. The CDR3 nucleotides read TGTGCCAGCAGTGAAATTGGGACAGGGCAGACAAATGAGCAGTTCTTC. Amino acid sequence: CASSEIGTGQTNEQFF. Filled out from reference TRBV2 and TRBJ2-1, the complete variable domain reads EPEVTQTPSHQVTQMGQEVILRCVPISNHLYFYWYRQILGQKVEFLVSFYNNEISEKSEIFDDQFSVERPDGSNFTLKIRSTKLEDSAMYFCASSEIGTGQTNEQFFGPGTRLTVL.

This rearrangement joins TRBV7-9 to TRBJ2-2, with 13 bases identical to TRBD2. CDR1 is SEHNR, CDR2 FQNEAQ, per germline (reference sequence). CDR3 length equals 16 residues. V lost 11 bases and J lost 4; bases outside the gene matches: 10. The CDR3 bases are TGTGCCTCAGGGGGACTAGCGGGATCCGGCACCGGGGAGCTGTTTTTT. This gives the protein CASGGLAGSGTGELFF.